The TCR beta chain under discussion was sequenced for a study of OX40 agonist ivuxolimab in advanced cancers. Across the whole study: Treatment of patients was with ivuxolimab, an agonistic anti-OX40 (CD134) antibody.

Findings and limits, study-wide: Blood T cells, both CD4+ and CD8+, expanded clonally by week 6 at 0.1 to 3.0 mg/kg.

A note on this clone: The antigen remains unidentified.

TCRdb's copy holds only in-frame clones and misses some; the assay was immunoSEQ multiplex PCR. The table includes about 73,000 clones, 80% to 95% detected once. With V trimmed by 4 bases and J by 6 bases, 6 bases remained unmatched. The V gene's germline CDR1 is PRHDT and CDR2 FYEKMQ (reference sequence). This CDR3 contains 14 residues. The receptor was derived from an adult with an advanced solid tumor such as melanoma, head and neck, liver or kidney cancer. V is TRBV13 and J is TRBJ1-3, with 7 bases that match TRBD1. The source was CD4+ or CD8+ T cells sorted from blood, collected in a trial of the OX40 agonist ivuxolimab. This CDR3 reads CASSSMDRINTIYF. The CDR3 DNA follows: TGTGCCAGCAGCTCAATGGACAGGATAAACACCATATATTTT.